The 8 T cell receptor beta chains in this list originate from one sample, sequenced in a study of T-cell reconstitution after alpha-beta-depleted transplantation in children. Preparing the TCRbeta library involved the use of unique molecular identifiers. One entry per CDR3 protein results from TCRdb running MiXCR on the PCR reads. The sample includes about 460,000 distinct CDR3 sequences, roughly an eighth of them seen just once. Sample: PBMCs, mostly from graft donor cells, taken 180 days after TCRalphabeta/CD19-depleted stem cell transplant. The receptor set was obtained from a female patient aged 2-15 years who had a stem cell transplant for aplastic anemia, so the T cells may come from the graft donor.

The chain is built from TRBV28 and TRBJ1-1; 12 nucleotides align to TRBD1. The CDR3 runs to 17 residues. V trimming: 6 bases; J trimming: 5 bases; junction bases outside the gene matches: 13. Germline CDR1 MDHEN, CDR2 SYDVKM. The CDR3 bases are TGTGCCAGCAGCCTTACACCGGGACAGGGGGCGGGGACTGAAGCTTTCTTT. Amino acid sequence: CASSLTPGQGAGTEAFF.

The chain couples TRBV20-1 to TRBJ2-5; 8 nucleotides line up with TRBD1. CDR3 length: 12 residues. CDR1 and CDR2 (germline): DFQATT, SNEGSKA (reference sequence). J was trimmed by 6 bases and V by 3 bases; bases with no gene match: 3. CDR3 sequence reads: CSASRQGKTQYF. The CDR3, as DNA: TGCAGTGCTAGCCGACAGGGGAAGACCCAGTACTTC.

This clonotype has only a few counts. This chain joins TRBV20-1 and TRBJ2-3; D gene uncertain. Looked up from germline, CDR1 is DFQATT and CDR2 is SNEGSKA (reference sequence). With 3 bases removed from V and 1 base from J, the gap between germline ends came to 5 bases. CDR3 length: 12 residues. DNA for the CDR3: TGCAGTGCTAGGGAAGGCACAGATACGCAGTATTTT. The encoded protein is CSAREGTDTQYF.

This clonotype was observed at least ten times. CDR3 sequence: CASPPPAGGTGDSYEQYF. Here the CDR3 DNA reads TGTGCCAGCCCTCCCCCGGCCGGCGGGACAGGGGACTCCTACGAGCAGTACTTC. The rearrangement uses TRBV28 and TRBJ2-7; 10 positions agree with TRBD1. This CDR3 has 18 residues. CDR1 is MDHEN, CDR2 SYDVKM, per germline. V lost 8 bases, J lost 0 bases, and 16 bases stayed unmatched.

CDR3 bases: TGTGCCAGCACCCAGGGGGCACGAGACACCGGGGAGCTGTTTTTT. It encodes CASTQGARDTGELFF. V gene TRBV6-1 combines with J gene TRBJ2-2, with 8 bases that match TRBD1. The length of the CDR3 is 15 residues. Trimming cost V 7 bases and J 3 bases; bases outside gene matches: 7. Germline CDR1 is MNHNS and CDR2 is SASEGT.

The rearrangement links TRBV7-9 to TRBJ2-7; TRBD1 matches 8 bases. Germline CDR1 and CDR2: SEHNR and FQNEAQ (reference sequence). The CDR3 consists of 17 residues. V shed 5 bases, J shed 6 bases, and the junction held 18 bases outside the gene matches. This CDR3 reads CASSPMTGVMDQGEQYV. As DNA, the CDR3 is TGTGCCAGCAGCCCCATGACAGGGGTTATGGACCAAGGCGAGCAGTACGTC.

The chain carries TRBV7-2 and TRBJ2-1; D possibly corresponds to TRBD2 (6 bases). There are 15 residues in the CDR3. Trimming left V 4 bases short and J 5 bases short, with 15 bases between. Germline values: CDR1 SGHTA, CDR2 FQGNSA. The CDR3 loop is CASSSGLRGNNEQFF. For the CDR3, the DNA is TGTGCCAGCAGCTCGGGACTCCGCGGCAACAATGAGCAGTTCTTC.

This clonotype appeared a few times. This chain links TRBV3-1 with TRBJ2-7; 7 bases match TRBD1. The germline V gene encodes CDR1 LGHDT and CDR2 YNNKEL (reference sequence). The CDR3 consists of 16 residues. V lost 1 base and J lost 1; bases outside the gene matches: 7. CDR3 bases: TGTGCCAGCAGCCAAGGCCCGACAGGGACATCCTACGAGCAGTACTTC. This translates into CASSQGPTGTSYEQYF.